A selection of T cell receptor beta chains follows, all from one sample in a study of beta chain features in type 1 diabetes. Profiling relied on immunoSEQ multiplex PCR, and the TCRdb table lists in-frame clones only, not all of them. The table records approximately 170,000 clones, 7.5% to 9.5% of them present only once. The source material was central memory CD4+ T cells from blood. These receptors all come from a woman between 18 and 29 years old in good health. Both conserved end residues are part of each CDR3. Each record gives: CDR3 DNA, CDR3 protein, V gene, clone size, D gene, J gene. A D gene is named only where the DNA matches it firmly. Expanded clones get a size class; other rows say once, few or many, or leave the size out.

TGTGCCTGGAGGCCACGGGGACAGGGGGCTCAGCCCCAGCATTTT CAWRPRGQGAQPQHF TRBV30 NA TRBD1 TRBJ1-5
TGCGCCAGCAGCCAAGACTCGGGGGTAAGGGCCCAGCATTTT CASSQDSGVRAQHF TRBV4-1 few NA TRBJ1-5
TGTGCCTGGAAGCGGGAGGAGCAGTACTTC CAWKREEQYF TRBV30 few TRBD2 TRBJ2-7
TGTGCCAGCAGCTCCCCACGGGGCCAAGAGACCCAGTACTTC CASSSPRGQETQYF TRBV7-2 NA NA TRBJ2-5
TGCGCCAGCAGCCAACATGGACTAGCGGAGGTCGATGAGCAGTTCTTC CASSQHGLAEVDEQFF TRBV4-1 few TRBD2 TRBJ2-1
TGCGCCAGCAGTCAGGGACAGACCTACACTGAAGCTTTCTTT CASSQGQTYTEAFF TRBV5-1 NA TRBD1 TRBJ1-1
TGTGCCAGCAGCTTAGGGTCCCGCGGAGAGACCCAGTACTTC CASSLGSRGETQYF TRBV11-1 few NA TRBJ2-5
TGTGCCAGCAGTGATAGAGGACAGGGCTCCAATCAGCCCCAGCATTTT CASSDRGQGSNQPQHF TRBV6-1 NA TRBD1 TRBJ1-5
TGCGCCAGCCCCCAAAGGACTTCTAGCACAGATACGCAGTATTTT CASPQRTSSTDTQYF TRBV23-1 NA NA TRBJ2-3
TGTGCCAGCAGCCCCCGTCACCGAGCCCCGGACGAGCAGTACTTC CASSPRHRAPDEQYF TRBV9 NA NA TRBJ2-7
TGTGCCAGCAGCCCTAGCCCGGGACAGGGTAGATTCTTC CASSPSPGQGRFF TRBV7-2 many TRBD1 TRBJ2-1
TGTGCCAGCAGCCCAGGAGGTCACTACAATGAGCAGTTCTTC CASSPGGHYNEQFF TRBV11-2 NA NA TRBJ2-1
TGTGCCTGGCAATATGGGACAGGGTACAATGAGCAGTTCTTC CAWQYGTGYNEQFF TRBV30 few TRBD1 TRBJ2-1
TGTGCCAGCAGCCAAGATACGAAGCGGGGCTACACCTTC CASSQDTKRGYTF TRBV4-2 few NA TRBJ1-2
TGTGCCAGCAGTGTGGAGGAAAAACTGTTTTTT CASSVEEKLFF TRBV2 NA NA TRBJ1-4
TGTGCCTGGAGTCCGGGATCCAACTATGGCTACACCTTC CAWSPGSNYGYTF TRBV30 few NA TRBJ1-2
TGTGCCAGCAGCGTACGCGGCGGGGTCTCAGATACGCAGTATTTT CASSVRGGVSDTQYF TRBV9 NA NA TRBJ2-3
TGTGCCAGCTCCGGACTTTCGAATCAGCCCCAGCATTTT CASSGLSNQPQHF TRBV18 NA NA TRBJ1-5
TGTGCCAGCAGGCCGATCACCGGGAGCTCGGATGGCTACACCTTC CASRPITGSSDGYTF TRBV2 once NA TRBJ1-2
TGTGCCAGCAGCCCCCGTTCCGGACAGGGCCTCACAGATACGCAGTATTTT CASSPRSGQGLTDTQYF TRBV11-2 NA TRBD1 TRBJ2-3
TGTGCCAGCAGCGGGAGCTCCTACGAGCAGTACTTC CASSGSSYEQYF TRBV2 once NA TRBJ2-7
TGTGCCAGCTCACCAGCTACCCAGGGGTGGAAGAACACTGAAGCTTTCTTT CASSPATQGWKNTEAFF TRBV18 few NA TRBJ1-1
TGTGCCACCAGCAGAACAGGGGCGGGGGCCAAAAACATTCAGTACTTC CATSRTGAGAKNIQYF TRBV15 NA NA TRBJ2-4
TGCGCCAGCAGCCCAAGGACAGGGGGCACTGAAGCTTTCTTT CASSPRTGGTEAFF TRBV5-1 few TRBD1 TRBJ1-1
TGTGCCAGCAGTCTTGTACTCAATCAGCCCCAGCATTTT CASSLVLNQPQHF TRBV6-1 NA NA TRBJ1-5
TGTGCCAGCGTCCGTATGGCGAACACTGAAGCTTTCTTT CASVRMANTEAFF TRBV2 NA NA TRBJ1-1
TGCAGCGTTGGACAGGAACGGGGTGAAGCTTTCTTT CSVGQERGEAFF TRBV29-1 NA NA TRBJ1-1
TGTGCCAGCAGTTTCCAGGGGGCTAATGAAAAACTGTTTTTT CASSFQGANEKLFF TRBV27 many TRBD1 TRBJ1-4
TGTGCCAGTAGTATAGGCGCAGGGATGAACACTGAAGCTTTCTTT CASSIGAGMNTEAFF TRBV19 few NA TRBJ1-1
TGTGCCAGCAGCTTGACAGAGCCTAACACTGAAGCTTTCTTT CASSLTEPNTEAFF TRBV7-9 NA NA TRBJ1-1
TGTGCCAGCAGCCAACTAGGACAGGGGGGGACTGAAGCTTTCTTT CASSQLGQGGTEAFF TRBV4-2 NA TRBD1 TRBJ1-1
TGTGCCTGGGCGACAGGGTTGAGACAGCCCCAGCATTTT CAWATGLRQPQHF TRBV30 NA TRBD1 TRBJ1-5
TGTGCCACCAGCAGAGACGGGGTCAGGGGAGAAAAACTGTTTTTT CATSRDGVRGEKLFF TRBV15 many NA TRBJ1-4
TGTGCCAGCAGTTCAGGCAGGAGCGGGAGGCCCTACGAGCAGTACTTC CASSSGRSGRPYEQYF TRBV6-6 few TRBD2 TRBJ2-7
TGTGCCAGCAGCTTAGGCCCAGGAATGAACACTGAAGCTTTCTTT CASSLGPGMNTEAFF TRBV11-2 NA NA TRBJ1-1
TGTGCCAGCCAAAACGCAGGGAACAATGAGCAGTTCTTC CASQNAGNNEQFF TRBV6-4 NA NA TRBJ2-1
TGTGCCAGCAGTACCGGGACAGGGCACACTGAAGCTTTCTTT CASSTGTGHTEAFF TRBV5-8 NA TRBD1 TRBJ1-1
TGCGCCAGCAGCTTCCCCCGGGGACAGGGGAACACTGAAGCTTTCTTT CASSFPRGQGNTEAFF TRBV5-1 NA TRBD1 TRBJ1-1
TGTGCCAGCTCTCCTACTAGCCCCGGACTCGCAGATACGCAGTATTTT CASSPTSPGLADTQYF TRBV18 NA NA TRBJ2-3
TGTGCCACCAGCAGAGATCAATCCTCGAGACAGCTATTCTTC CATSRDQSSRQLFF TRBV15 NA NA TRBJ2-1
TGTGCCATCAGTGGGACAGATCAGCCCCAGCATTTT CAISGTDQPQHF TRBV10-3 NA NA TRBJ1-5
TGTGCCAGCAGCTTCAGACTAGCGGGAGGACAAGAGACCCAGTACTTC CASSFRLAGGQETQYF TRBV5-4 NA TRBD2 TRBJ2-5
TGTGCCTGGAGCCCTACTATCCCCTCTGGGGCCAACGTCCTGACTTTC CAWSPTIPSGANVLTF TRBV30 few NA TRBJ2-6
TGTGCCAGCAGTTCGGGGGGGGGCGGCCGCACAGATACGCAGTATTTT CASSSGGGGRTDTQYF TRBV6-5 NA TRBD2 TRBJ2-3
TGTGCCAGCAGCCCCGGACAGGGCAACTATGGCTACACCTTC CASSPGQGNYGYTF TRBV7-2 few TRBD1 TRBJ1-2
TGTGCTAGTGGGCGGGGCGGGAGGGGGTACAATGAGCAGTTCTTC CASGRGGRGYNEQFF TRBV12-5 few TRBD2 TRBJ2-1
TGTGCCAGCAGCTTAGATCAGGGTGAAGCTTTCTTT CASSLDQGEAFF TRBV5-4 few NA TRBJ1-1
TGTGCCTGGAGTTTGGGGACTAGCGGAGGGGCCAGGGAGCTGTTTTTT CAWSLGTSGGARELFF TRBV30 NA TRBD2 TRBJ2-2
TGTGCCAGCAGCTCCGCTGCACTAGCGGGAGGGGGAGAGACCCAGTACTTC CASSSAALAGGGETQYF TRBV11-3 NA TRBD2 TRBJ2-5
TGTGCCATCGGCGGACAGGAAAATTCACCCCTCCACTTT CAIGGQENSPLHF TRBV6-5 NA TRBD1 TRBJ1-6
TGTGCCAGCAGCCGGGACAGCTATGAAGCTTTCTTT CASSRDSYEAFF TRBV7-9 few TRBD1 TRBJ1-1
TGTGCCTGGAGTATAGCGGCTGAGCAGTTCTTC CAWSIAAEQFF TRBV30 NA NA TRBJ2-1
TGTGCCAGCAGTCTCGACAGGGGAATGCCAGATACGCAGTATTTT CASSLDRGMPDTQYF TRBV6-5 few TRBD1 TRBJ2-3
TGCGCCAGCAGCGGGCCGGGGGGAGGAGAGACCCAGTACTTC CASSGPGGGETQYF TRBV5-1 NA TRBD2 TRBJ2-5
TGTGCCAGCAGCCCCGAACGGAGGACTCTCACAGATACGCAGTATTTT CASSPERRTLTDTQYF TRBV7-9 NA NA TRBJ2-3
TGTGCCAGCAGCCGACTAGCGGGAGGGGTTTCCTACGAGCAGTACTTC CASSRLAGGVSYEQYF TRBV5-4 few TRBD2 TRBJ2-7
TGTGCCAGCAGCAAGGAAACCGGGACCCTCCACTTT CASSKETGTLHF TRBV21-1 few NA TRBJ1-6